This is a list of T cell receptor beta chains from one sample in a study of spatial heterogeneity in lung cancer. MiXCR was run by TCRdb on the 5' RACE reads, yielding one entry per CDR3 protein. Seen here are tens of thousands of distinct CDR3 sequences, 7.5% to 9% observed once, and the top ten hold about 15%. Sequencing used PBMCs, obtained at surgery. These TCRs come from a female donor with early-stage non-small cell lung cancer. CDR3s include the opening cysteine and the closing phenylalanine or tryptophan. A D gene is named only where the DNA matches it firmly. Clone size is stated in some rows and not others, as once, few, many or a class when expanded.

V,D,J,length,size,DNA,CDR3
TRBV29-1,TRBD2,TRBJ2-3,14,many,TGCAGCGTTGCCGGGACTAGCGGCACAGATACGCAGTATTTT,CSVAGTSGTDTQYF
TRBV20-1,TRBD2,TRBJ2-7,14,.,TGCAGTGCACGGTCCGGGACTAGCGGGTACGAGCAGTACTTC,CSARSGTSGYEQYF
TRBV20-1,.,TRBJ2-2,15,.,TGCAGTGCCCGCACTCCCAACGAGGGGGCCGGGGAGCTGTTTTTT,CSARTPNEGAGELFF
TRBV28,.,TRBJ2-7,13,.,TGTGCCAGCTATCAGAGGGGTTACAGCGAGCAGTACTTC,CASYQRGYSEQYF
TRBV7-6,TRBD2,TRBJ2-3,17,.,TGTGCCAGCAGCTTAGCGCAACTAGCGGGGGGTTCAGATACGCAGTATTTT,CASSLAQLAGGSDTQYF
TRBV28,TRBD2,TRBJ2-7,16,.,TGTGCCTCCTCCGGCGGGAGGGCCAAGGGTTACTACGAGCAGTACTTC,CASSGGRAKGYYEQYF
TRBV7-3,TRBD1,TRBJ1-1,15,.,TGTGCCAGCAGCTTCGGAGGGGGCGTTGGCACTGAAGCTTTCTTT,CASSFGGGVGTEAFF
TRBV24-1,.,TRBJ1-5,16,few,TGTGCCACCAGTGTTGCGGGGGGAATGAGCAATCAGCCCCAGCATTTT,CATSVAGGMSNQPQHF
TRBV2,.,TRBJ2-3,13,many,TGTGCCAGCAGTGGGGAGGTCGGCGGGGCGCAGTATTTT,CASSGEVGGAQYF
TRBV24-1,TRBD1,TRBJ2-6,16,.,TGTGCCACCAGTGATCCGGGACAGTCCGGGGCCAACGTCCTGACTTTC,CATSDPGQSGANVLTF
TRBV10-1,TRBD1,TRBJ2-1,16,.,TGCGCCAGCAACGGAGACAGGGGACACGAATACAATGAGCAGTTCTTC,CASNGDRGHEYNEQFF
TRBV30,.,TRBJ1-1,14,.,TGTGCCTGGAGTGTAACCCCGGGAGACACTGAAGCTTTCTTT,CAWSVTPGDTEAFF
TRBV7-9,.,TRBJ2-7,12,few,TGTGCCAGCAGCCCGACAGGTTACGAGCAGTACTTC,CASSPTGYEQYF
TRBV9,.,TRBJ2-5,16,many,TGTGCCAGCAGCGTAGGGATTAGCGGAAACCAAGAGACCCAGTACTTC,CASSVGISGNQETQYF
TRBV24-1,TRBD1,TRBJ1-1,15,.,TGTGCCACCAGTGATGGACAGGGGATGAACACTGAAGCTTTCTTT,CATSDGQGMNTEAFF
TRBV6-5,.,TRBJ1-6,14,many,TGTGCCAGTGTGGGACCGACCTATAATTCACCCCTCCACTTT,CASVGPTYNSPLHF
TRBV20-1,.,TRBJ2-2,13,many,TGCAGTGCCCGCAGGGACGGTAACGGGGAGCTGTTTTTT,CSARRDGNGELFF